These 26 T cell receptor beta chains were sequenced from one sample in a study of T cells in Graves' hyperthyroidism and ophthalmopathy. Amplified TCR beta CDR3 regions came from RNA transcripts. A first-round RT-PCR of the TCR CDR3 used the HTBI primer set. TCRdb re-called the multiplex PCR reads with MiXCR, one entry per CDR3 protein. This table has some 370,000 distinct CDR3 sequences, about a sixth appearing once. Sequencing was carried out using blood. These TCRs come from a woman aged 25 to 39 with Graves' hyperthyroidism that later progressed to Graves' ophthalmopathy.

This clonotype was seen repeatedly, ten times or more. V is TRBV28 and J is TRBJ2-7; the D gene is possibly TRBD1 (5 bases). Deletions cut 8 bases from V and 5 bases from J, with 16 bases between. The length of the CDR3 is 13 residues. The germline gives CDR1 MDHEN, CDR2 SYDVKM. CDR3 region: CASRNQGSHEQYF. The CDR3 nucleotides are TGTGCCAGCCGAAACCAGGGATCCCACGAGCAGTACTTC.

This clonotype was detected many times. This rearrangement joins TRBV27 to TRBJ1-2; 9 bases align to TRBD1. V shed 6 bases and J 1 base; nucleotides not matched to a gene: 9. Germline CDR1 reads MNHEY; CDR2 reads SMNVEV (reference sequence). CDR3 length: 16 residues. For the CDR3, the DNA is TGTGCCAGCAGCATAGCCGGGACAGGGATTAACTATGGCTACACCTTC. This sequence encodes CASSIAGTGINYGYTF.

The chain joins TRBV11-3 to TRBJ2-1; 11 positions agree with TRBD2. CDR3 length equals 15 residues. The germline V gene has CDR1 SGHNT and CDR2 YENEEA. V was clipped by 4 bases and J by 10 bases; unmatched bases: 9. CDR3 in amino acids: CASSSLAGVQGEQFF. CDR3 bases: TGTGCCAGCAGCTCACTAGCGGGAGTACAAGGAGAGCAGTTCTTC. The whole variable domain, filled in from reference TRBV11-3 and TRBJ2-1, reads EAGVVQSPRYKIIEKKQPVAFWCNPISGHNTLYWYLQNLGQGPELLIRYENEEAVDDSQLPKDRFSAERLKGVDSTLKIQPAELGDSAVYLCASSSLAGVQGEQFFGPGTRLTVL.

This clonotype was observed many times. The chain recombines TRBV20-1 with TRBJ1-2; a weak D match, TRBD1 (5 bases). The CDR3 consists of 14 residues. V was pared by 2 bases and J by 6 bases, with 16 bases between. Germline values: CDR1 DFQATT, CDR2 SNEGSKA (reference sequence). CDR3 amino acids: CSARSGDSVDGYTF. In DNA, the CDR3 is TGCAGTGCTAGATCCGGGGACTCAGTCGATGGCTACACCTTC.

In this sample, this clonotype turned up many times. This rearrangement joins TRBV20-1 to TRBJ2-5; D gene uncertain. Trimming left V 5 bases short and J 5 bases short, with 15 bases between. CDR1 DFQATT and CDR2 SNEGSKA come from the germline V gene (reference sequence). This CDR3 is 13 amino acids long. DNA of the CDR3: TGCAGTGCTCGCCGCCTAGTATCGGAGACCCAGTACTTC. This codes for CSARRLVSETQYF.

V gene TRBV4-1 combines with J gene TRBJ2-5, with 7 bases matching TRBD2. With the DNA end fitting TRBJ2-1 better, the J assignment may be wrong. This CDR3 contains 17 residues. The V gene's germline CDR1 is MGHRA and CDR2 YSYEKL. The DNA of the CDR3 is TGCGCCAGCAGCCAGACTATTGTGGGGGGAGGGGAAGAGACCCAGTTCTTC. Protein: CASSQTIVGGGEETQFF.

About this clonotype itself: A much larger clone is a single base away; this may be a read error. This chain connects TRBV20-1 to TRBJ2-3; D not certain. There are 15 residues in the CDR3. Trimming removed 1 base at V and 0 bases at J, with 11 bases between. Germline lookup yields CDR1 DFQATT and CDR2 SNEGSKA (reference sequence). The CDR3 protein is CSARVLSESTDTQYF. Written as DNA, the CDR3 is TGCAGTGCTAGAGTGCTTTCGGAGAGCACAGATACGCAGTATTTT.

This clonotype was recorded many times. The chain employs TRBV5-1 and TRBJ1-3; the match to TRBD1 covers 9 bases. V lost 4 bases to trimming and J lost 4 bases; unmatched junction nucleotides: 6. Looked up from germline, CDR1 is SGHRS and CDR2 is YFSETQ. This CDR3 has 15 residues. CDR3 DNA: TGCGCCAGCAGCGTACAGGGGGCCCGGGGAAACACCATATATTTT. This sequence encodes CASSVQGARGNTIYF. Using reference TRBV5-1 and TRBJ1-3 for the parts outside the CDR3, the full variable domain is KAGVTQTPRYLIKTRGQQVTLSCSPISGHRSVSWYQQTPGQGLQFLFEYFSETQRNKGNFPGRFSGRQFSNSRSEMNVSTLELGDSALYLCASSVQGARGNTIYFGEGSWLTVV.

This clonotype showed up many times. The rearrangement links TRBV2 to TRBJ2-7; TRBD2 agrees at 12 bases. CDR3 length: 18 residues. From germline, CDR1 is SNHLY and CDR2 FYNNEI. The J segment lost 3 bases and the V segment lost 4 bases, leaving 13 bases of the junction unmatched. This CDR3 is CASSALAGGPREVYEQYF. The CDR3 DNA is TGTGCCAGCAGTGCCCTAGCGGGAGGGCCACGGGAAGTCTACGAGCAGTACTTC.

This clonotype was detected many times. This sequence joins TRBV10-3 and TRBJ2-3; 7 bases fit TRBD1. Looked up from germline, CDR1 is ENHRY and CDR2 is SYGVKD. The CDR3 loop spans 16 amino acids. With 6 bases clipped from V and 0 bases from J, the junction kept 9 bases outside the gene matches. This chain's CDR3 is CAIRLETGPSTDTQYF. The CDR3 nucleotides are TGTGCCATCAGGTTGGAGACAGGGCCAAGCACAGATACGCAGTATTTT.

The chain uses TRBV2 and TRBJ2-1; 10 bases align to TRBD2. The germline V gene has CDR1 SNHLY and CDR2 FYNNEI. There are 14 residues in the CDR3. Trimming removed 7 bases from V and 7 bases from J; junction bases left unmatched: 7. CDR3 coding DNA: TGTGCCAGCATTCCGGGACTAGCGACTAATGAGCAGTTCTTC. This encodes CASIPGLATNEQFF.

This clonotype was observed many times. The chain is built from TRBV10-3 and TRBJ1-5, with 8 bases that match TRBD1. Germline V lookup: CDR1 ENHRY, CDR2 SYGVKD. The CDR3 has 15 residues. Losses at the gene ends were 10 bases for V and 1 base for J; bases not matched to a gene: 9. CDR3 loop: CATKDRVVSNQPQHF. DNA of the CDR3: TGTGCCACCAAGGACAGGGTAGTGAGCAATCAGCCCCAGCATTTT.

This clonotype has at least ten counts. The chain is built from TRBV12-3 or TRBV12-4 and TRBJ2-2; no definite D call. V lost 6 bases, J lost 6 bases, and 11 bases lay in between. This CDR3 is 13 amino acids long. CDR3 loop: CASSISYAGELFF. In nucleotides, the CDR3 is TGTGCCAGCAGCATTAGCTATGCCGGGGAGCTGTTTTTT.

The chain links TRBV29-1 to TRBJ1-4; no reliable D call. The CDR3 runs to 12 residues. The germline V gene has CDR1 SQVTM and CDR2 ANQGSEA. V gave up 7 bases and J gave up 10 bases, with 16 bases separating them. CDR3 DNA: TGCAGCGCCCAACCCTCCCCAGGAAAACTGTTTTTT. It translates to CSAQPSPGKLFF.

This clonotype has only a few counts. This chain links TRBV20-1 with TRBJ2-3; D possibly uses TRBD1 or TRBD2 (6 bases each). This CDR3 comprises 15 residues. The V gene's germline CDR1 is DFQATT and CDR2 SNEGSKA (reference sequence). The CDR3 loop reads CRAGGLGASGDTQYF. The CDR3, as DNA: TGCAGGGCTGGGGGGCTCGGGGCCTCGGGAGATACGCAGTATTTT.

The chain couples TRBV6-1 to TRBJ2-7, with no clear D. The V and J ends lost 6 bases and 4 bases respectively, with 13 bases between them. Germline CDR1 MNHNS, CDR2 SASEGT. The CDR3 totals 13 residues. The CDR3 protein is CASSPWRRYEQYF. The CDR3 nucleotides are TGTGCCAGCAGCCCGTGGCGTCGATACGAGCAGTACTTC.

The sample holds many counts of this clonotype. The chain couples TRBV28 to TRBJ2-7, with 12 bases aligning to TRBD1. The CDR3 is 17 residues long. With V trimmed by 2 bases and J by 6 bases, 11 bases remained unmatched. The germline CDR1 and CDR2 sequences are MDHEN and SYDVKM. In DNA form, the CDR3 reads TGTGCCAGCAGTTTAGGGACAGGGGGCATTTCGGCAAGCGAGCAGTACTTC. It yields the protein CASSLGTGGISASEQYF.

This clonotype has a count of ten or more. The DNA of the CDR3 is TGTGCCAGCAGTGGAGGACAGTCCGGAAACACCATATATTTT. This codes for CASSGGQSGNTIYF. The rearrangement uses TRBV2 and TRBJ1-3; D is perhaps TRBD1 (6 bases). V lost 4 bases and J lost 4, with 11 bases in between. This CDR3 region has 14 residues. Germline CDR1 reads SNHLY; CDR2 reads FYNNEI.

The J gene is TRBJ2-4, the V gene TRBV7-9; D remains unclear. The CDR3 covers 17 residues. Between the trimmed V and J ends, which lost 1 base and 1 base, there was a span of 14 bases. Germline CDR1 is SEHNR and CDR2 is FQNEAQ (reference sequence). The DNA for the CDR3 is TGTGCCAGCAGCTTAGAGTTTTCCGGTGGTGCCAAAAACATTCAGTACTTC. It yields the protein CASSLEFSGGAKNIQYF.

This clonotype showed up many times. The chain is built from TRBV6-5 and TRBJ1-5; no reliable D call. Per germline, CDR1 MNHEY and CDR2 SVGAGI. The CDR3 runs to 16 residues. Deletions cut 3 bases from V and 2 bases from J, with 14 bases between. The CDR3 DNA is TGTGCCAGCAGTTATCCCTCGCGGACGGGCAATCAGCCCCAGCATTTT. Amino acid sequence: CASSYPSRTGNQPQHF.

The table lists this clonotype with a few counts. The rearrangement joins TRBV27 to TRBJ1-5; D is perhaps TRBD1 (5 bases). V dropped 7 bases and J dropped 6 bases, with 7 bases sitting between them. CDR3 length: 11 residues. Germline-derived CDR1 and CDR2 are MNHEY and SMNVEV (reference sequence). In DNA form, the CDR3 reads TGTGCCAGCACCGACAGTCAGCCCCAGCATTTT. Its translation is CASTDSQPQHF.

The sample holds a few counts of this clonotype. J is TRBJ2-2 and V is TRBV6-1; D perhaps matches TRBD2 (6 bases). Germline CDR1 is MNHNS and CDR2 is SASEGT. The CDR3 spans 15 residues. Trimming removed 8 bases at V and 6 bases at J, with 19 bases between. CDR3: CASLPGPGVAGELFF. The DNA of the CDR3 is TGTGCCAGCCTGCCGGGGCCGGGGGTAGCCGGGGAGCTGTTTTTT.

This clonotype was found many times. V usage is TRBV15 and J usage is TRBJ1-5; D gene ambiguous. Germline V gene sequence: CDR1 LNHNV, CDR2 YYDKDF (reference sequence). The ends were cut back, 4 bases at V and 1 base at J, with 14 bases in the middle. CDR3 length: 16 residues. The CDR3 bases are TGTGCCACCAGCACAGATGACAAAGGGAGCAATCAGCCCCAGCATTTT. Translating gives CATSTDDKGSNQPQHF.

The genes are TRBV4-1 and TRBJ2-7, with D tentatively TRBD1 (5 bases). The germline V and J ends were trimmed by 3 bases and 3 bases, with 12 bases remaining between them. This CDR3 has 14 residues. Germline assignment: CDR1 MGHRA and CDR2 YSYEKL. The CDR3 nucleotides are TGCGCCAGCAGCCAGGCCGACAGCCACTACGAGCAGTACTTC. Amino acid sequence: CASSQADSHYEQYF.

Worth noting for this clonotype: A single base separates this from a much larger clone, so it may be a read error. The V gene is TRBV20-1, the J gene TRBJ2-1; 10 bases fit TRBD1. This CDR3 has 16 residues. V lost 0 bases, J lost 10 bases, and 12 bases stayed unmatched. Looked up from germline, CDR1 is DFQATT and CDR2 is SNEGSKA (reference sequence). The CDR3 loop reads CSAREWGGTGVDEQFF. As DNA, the CDR3 is TGCAGTGCTAGAGAGTGGGGCGGGACAGGGGTTGACGAGCAGTTCTTC.

At least ten counts were recorded for this clonotype. V and J are TRBV3-1 and TRBJ2-5; 12 bases map to TRBD2. CDR1 and CDR2 from the germline V gene are LGHDT and YNNKEL (reference sequence). The CDR3 is 16 residues long. V shed 4 bases and J 2 bases; nucleotides not matched to a gene: 5. The CDR3 DNA reads as TGTGCCAGCAGCCTAGAAGGACTAGCGGGGCAAGAGACCCAGTACTTC. This sequence encodes CASSLEGLAGQETQYF.